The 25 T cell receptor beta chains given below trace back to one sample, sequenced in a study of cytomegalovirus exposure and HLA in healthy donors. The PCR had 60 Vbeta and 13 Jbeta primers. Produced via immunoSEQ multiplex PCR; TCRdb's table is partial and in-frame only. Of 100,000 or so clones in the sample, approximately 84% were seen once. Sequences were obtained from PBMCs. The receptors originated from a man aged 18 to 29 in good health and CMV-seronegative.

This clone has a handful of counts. The CDR3 protein is CASSLTSEQYF. The CDR3 bases are TGTGCCAGCAGTCTCACTAGCGAGCAGTACTTC. J is TRBJ2-7 and V is TRBV28, with a tentative D call TRBD2 (5 bases). The germline gives CDR1 MDHEN, CDR2 SYDVKM. V dropped 5 bases and J dropped 6 bases, with 8 bases sitting between them. CDR3 length: 11 amino acids.

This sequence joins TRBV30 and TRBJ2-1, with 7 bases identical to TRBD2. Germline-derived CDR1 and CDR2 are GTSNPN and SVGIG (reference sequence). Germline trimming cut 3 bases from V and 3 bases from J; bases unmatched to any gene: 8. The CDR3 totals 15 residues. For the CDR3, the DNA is TGTGCCTGGAGCTATCCGGGGAGGGTCTACAATGAGCAGTTCTTC. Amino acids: CAWSYPGRVYNEQFF.

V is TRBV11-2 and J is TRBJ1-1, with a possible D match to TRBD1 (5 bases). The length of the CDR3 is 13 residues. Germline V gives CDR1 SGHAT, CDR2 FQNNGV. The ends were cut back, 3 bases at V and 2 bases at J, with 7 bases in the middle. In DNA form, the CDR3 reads TGTGCCAGCAGCTTCGGGGGTAACACTGAAGCTTTCTTT. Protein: CASSFGGNTEAFF. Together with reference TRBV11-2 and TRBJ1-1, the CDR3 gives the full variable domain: EAGVAQSPRYKIIEKRQSVAFWCNPISGHATLYWYQQILGQGPKLLIQFQNNGVVDDSQLPKDRFSAERLKGVDSTLKIQPAKLEDSAVYLCASSFGGNTEAFFGQGTRLTVV.

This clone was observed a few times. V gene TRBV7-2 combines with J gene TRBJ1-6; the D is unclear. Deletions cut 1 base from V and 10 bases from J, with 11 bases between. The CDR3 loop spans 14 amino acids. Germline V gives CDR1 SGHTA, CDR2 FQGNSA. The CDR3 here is CASSLGQAWSPLHF. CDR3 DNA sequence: TGTGCCAGCAGCTTAGGGCAGGCATGGTCACCCCTCCACTTT. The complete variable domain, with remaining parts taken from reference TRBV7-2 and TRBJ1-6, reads GAGVSQSPSNKVTEKGKDVELRCDPISGHTALYWYRQSLGQGLEFLIYFQGNSAPDKSGLPSDRFSAERTGGSVSTLTIQRTQQEDSAVYLCASSLGQAWSPLHFGNGTRLTVT.

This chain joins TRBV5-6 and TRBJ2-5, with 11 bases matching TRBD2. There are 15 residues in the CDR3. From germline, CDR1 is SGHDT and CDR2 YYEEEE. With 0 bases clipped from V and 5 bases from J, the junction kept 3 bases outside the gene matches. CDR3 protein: CASSLGTSGFETQYF. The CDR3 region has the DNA TGTGCCAGCAGCTTGGGGACTAGCGGGTTCGAGACCCAGTACTTC.

DNA for the CDR3: TGTGCCAGTCGACGCGGGGTTACCTACGAGCAGTACTTC. It encodes CASRRGVTYEQYF. V and J are TRBV19 and TRBJ2-7; tentative D call: TRBD2 (6 bases). This CDR3 region has 13 residues. V lost 8 bases, J lost 2 bases, and 13 bases lay in between. The germline CDR1 and CDR2 sequences are LNHDA and SQIVND (reference sequence). Combining the CDR3 with reference TRBV19 and TRBJ2-7 gives the whole variable domain DGGITQSPKYLFRKEGQNVTLSCEQNLNHDAMYWYRQDPGQGLRLIYYSQIVNDFQKGDIAEGYSVSREKKESFPLTVTSAQKNPTAFYLCASRRGVTYEQYFGPGTRLTVT.

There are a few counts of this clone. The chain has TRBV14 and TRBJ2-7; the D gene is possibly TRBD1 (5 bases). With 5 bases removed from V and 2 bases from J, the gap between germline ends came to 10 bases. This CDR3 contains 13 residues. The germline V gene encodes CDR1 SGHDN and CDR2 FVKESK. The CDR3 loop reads CASSYQGPYEQYF. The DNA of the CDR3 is TGTGCCAGCAGCTATCAGGGTCCCTACGAGCAGTACTTC.

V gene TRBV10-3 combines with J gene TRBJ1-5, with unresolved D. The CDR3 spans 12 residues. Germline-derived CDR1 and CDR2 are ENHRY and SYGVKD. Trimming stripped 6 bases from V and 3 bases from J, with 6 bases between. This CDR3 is CAISPNNQPQHF. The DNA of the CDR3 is TGTGCCATCAGCCCCAACAATCAGCCCCAGCATTTT.

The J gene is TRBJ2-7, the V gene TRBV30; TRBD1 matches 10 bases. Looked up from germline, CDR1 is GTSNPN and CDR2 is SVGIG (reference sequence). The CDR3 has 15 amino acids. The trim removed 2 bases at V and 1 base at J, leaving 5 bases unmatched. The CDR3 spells CAWSPWTGGSYEQYF. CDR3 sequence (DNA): TGTGCCTGGAGTCCCTGGACAGGGGGTTCCTACGAGCAGTACTTC.

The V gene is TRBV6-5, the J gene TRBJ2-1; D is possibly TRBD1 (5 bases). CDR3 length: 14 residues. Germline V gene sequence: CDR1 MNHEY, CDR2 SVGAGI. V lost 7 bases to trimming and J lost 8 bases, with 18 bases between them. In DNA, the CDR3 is TGTGCCAGCACCTACGACAGAGGACGCTATGAGCAGTTCTTC. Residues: CASTYDRGRYEQFF.

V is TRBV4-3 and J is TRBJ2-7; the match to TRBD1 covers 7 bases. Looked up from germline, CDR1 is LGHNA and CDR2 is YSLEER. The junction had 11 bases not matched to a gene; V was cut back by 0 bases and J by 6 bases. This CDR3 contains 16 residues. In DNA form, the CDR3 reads TGCGCCAGCAGCCAAGATCAAGCAGGGTCAGGGGGCGAGCAGTACTTC. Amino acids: CASSQDQAGSGGEQYF.

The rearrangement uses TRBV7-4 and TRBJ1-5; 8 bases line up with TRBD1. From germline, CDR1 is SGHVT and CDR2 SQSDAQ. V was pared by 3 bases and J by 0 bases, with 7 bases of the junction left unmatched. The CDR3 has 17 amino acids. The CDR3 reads CASSFDRGENSNQPQHF. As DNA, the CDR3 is TGTGCCAGCAGCTTCGACAGGGGCGAAAATAGCAATCAGCCCCAGCATTTT.

In DNA, the CDR3 is TGTGCCAGCATCCCGGGACAGGGATTGTCCTACGAGCAGTACTTC. This encodes CASIPGQGLSYEQYF. The gene calls are TRBV6-5 and TRBJ2-5; TRBD1 matches 9 bases. The J call may be mistaken, given a closer DNA end match to TRBJ2-7. Germline V lookup: CDR1 MNHEY, CDR2 SVGAGI. CDR3 length equals 15 residues.

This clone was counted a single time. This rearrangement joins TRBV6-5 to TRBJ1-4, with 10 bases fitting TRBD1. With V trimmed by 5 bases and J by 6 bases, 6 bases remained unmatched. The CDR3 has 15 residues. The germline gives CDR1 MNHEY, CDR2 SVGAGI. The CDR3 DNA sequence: TGTGCCAGCAGTAGACCCGGGACAGGGGATGAAAAACTGTTTTTT. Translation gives CASSRPGTGDEKLFF.

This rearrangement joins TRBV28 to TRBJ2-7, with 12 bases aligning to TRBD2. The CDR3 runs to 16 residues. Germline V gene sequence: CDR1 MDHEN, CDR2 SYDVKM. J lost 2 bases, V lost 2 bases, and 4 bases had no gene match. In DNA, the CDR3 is TGTGCCAGCAGTTTAACTAGCGGGAGGCGAACCTACGAGCAGTACTTC. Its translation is CASSLTSGRRTYEQYF.

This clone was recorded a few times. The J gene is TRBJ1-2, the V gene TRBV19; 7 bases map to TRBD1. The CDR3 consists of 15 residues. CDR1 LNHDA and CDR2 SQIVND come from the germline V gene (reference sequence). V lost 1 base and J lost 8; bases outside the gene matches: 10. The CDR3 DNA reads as TGTGCCAGTAGTATAGTCTGGAGAACAGGGGACGGCTACACCTTC. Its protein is CASSIVWRTGDGYTF. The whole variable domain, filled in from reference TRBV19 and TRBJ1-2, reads DGGITQSPKYLFRKEGQNVTLSCEQNLNHDAMYWYRQDPGQGLRLIYYSQIVNDFQKGDIAEGYSVSREKKESFPLTVTSAQKNPTAFYLCASSIVWRTGDGYTFGSGTRLTVV.

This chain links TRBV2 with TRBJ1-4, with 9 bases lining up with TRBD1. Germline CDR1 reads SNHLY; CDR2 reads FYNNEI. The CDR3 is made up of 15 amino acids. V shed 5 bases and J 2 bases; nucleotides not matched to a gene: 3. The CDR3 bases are TGTGCCAGCAGTCTCACAGGGGGCACTAATGAAAAACTGTTTTTT. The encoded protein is CASSLTGGTNEKLFF. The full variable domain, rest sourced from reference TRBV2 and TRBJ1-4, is EPEVTQTPSHQVTQMGQEVILRCVPISNHLYFYWYRQILGQKVEFLVSFYNNEISEKSEIFDDQFSVERPDGSNFTLKIRSTKLEDSAMYFCASSLTGGTNEKLFFGSGTQLSVL.

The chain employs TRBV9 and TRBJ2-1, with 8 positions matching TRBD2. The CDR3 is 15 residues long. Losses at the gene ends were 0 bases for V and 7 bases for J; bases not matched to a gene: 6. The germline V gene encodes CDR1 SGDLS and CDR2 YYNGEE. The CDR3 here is CASSVVSGLDNEQFF. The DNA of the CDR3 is TGTGCCAGCAGCGTAGTGTCGGGACTAGATAATGAGCAGTTCTTC.

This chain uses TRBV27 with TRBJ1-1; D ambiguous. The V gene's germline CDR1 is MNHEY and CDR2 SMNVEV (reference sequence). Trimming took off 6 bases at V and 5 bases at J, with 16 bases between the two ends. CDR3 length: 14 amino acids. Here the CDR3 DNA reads TGTGCCAGCAGACCCCAACGCGGAGGGACTGAAGCTTTCTTT. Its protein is CASRPQRGGTEAFF.

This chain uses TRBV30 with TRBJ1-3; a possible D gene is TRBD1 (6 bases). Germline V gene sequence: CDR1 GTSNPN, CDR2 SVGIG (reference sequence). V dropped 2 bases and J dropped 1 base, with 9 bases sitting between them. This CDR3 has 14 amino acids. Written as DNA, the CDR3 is TGTGCCTGGAGTAGGGGGGGGTCTGGAAACACCATATATTTT. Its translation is CAWSRGGSGNTIYF.

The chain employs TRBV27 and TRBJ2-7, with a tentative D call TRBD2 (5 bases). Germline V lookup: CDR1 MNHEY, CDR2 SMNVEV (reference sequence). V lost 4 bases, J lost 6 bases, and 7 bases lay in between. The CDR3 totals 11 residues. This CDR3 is CASSSGLEQYF. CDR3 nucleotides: TGTGCCAGCAGTTCCGGACTCGAGCAGTACTTC.

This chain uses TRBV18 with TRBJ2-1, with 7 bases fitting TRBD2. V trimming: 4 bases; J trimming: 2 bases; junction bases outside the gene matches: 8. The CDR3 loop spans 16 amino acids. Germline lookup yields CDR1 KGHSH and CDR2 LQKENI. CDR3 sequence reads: CASSRELAFTYNEQFF. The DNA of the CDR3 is TGTGCCAGCTCACGAGAACTAGCGTTTACCTACAATGAGCAGTTCTTC.

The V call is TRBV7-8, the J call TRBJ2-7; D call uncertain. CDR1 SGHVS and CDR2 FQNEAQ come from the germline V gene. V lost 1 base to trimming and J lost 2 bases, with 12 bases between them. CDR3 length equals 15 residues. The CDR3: CASSLVAVGTYEQYF. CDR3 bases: TGTGCCAGCAGCTTAGTAGCCGTAGGCACCTACGAGCAGTACTTC.

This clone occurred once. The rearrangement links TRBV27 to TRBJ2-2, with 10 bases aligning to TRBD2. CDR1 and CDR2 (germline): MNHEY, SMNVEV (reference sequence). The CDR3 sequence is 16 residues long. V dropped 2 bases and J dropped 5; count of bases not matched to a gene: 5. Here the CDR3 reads CASSLGGSGRTGELFF. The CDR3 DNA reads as TGTGCCAGCAGTTTAGGCGGTAGCGGGAGGACCGGGGAGCTGTTTTTT.

The CDR3: CASSSRTSGRAQYEQYF. CDR3 in DNA: TGTGCCAGCAGCTCCCGGACTAGCGGGAGAGCTCAGTACGAGCAGTACTTC. V usage is TRBV7-9 and J usage is TRBJ2-7, with 13 bases aligning to TRBD2. The germline V gene encodes CDR1 SEHNR and CDR2 FQNEAQ (reference sequence). With V trimmed by 4 bases and J by 4 bases, 10 bases remained unmatched. The CDR3 runs to 17 residues.